Below are 26 T cell receptor beta chains sequenced from a single sample in a study of cytomegalovirus exposure and HLA in healthy donors (dated by TCRdb to 2015 to 2018). The library came from the immunoSEQ multiplex PCR assay. The multiplex PCR relied on a mix of 60 forward primers for TCR Vbeta segments and 13 reverse primers for TCR Jbeta segments. Imported from immuneACCESS, the table was reduced by TCRdb to in-frame sequences with V and J called. These copies leave out some clones; in studies compared against another copy, an unresolved V gene accounts for under half, and the cause of the remainder is not known. The sample table includes about 140,000 clones. The top ten clones comprise 0.96% of the sample. The sequencing input was PBMCs. The receptor set was obtained from a male donor in good health and CMV-seronegative.

The chain is built from TRBV23-1 and TRBJ1-1; weak D call: TRBD1 (6 bases). TRBV23-1 carries the ORF label, with uncertain function. The CDR3 covers 13 residues. Trimming shortened V by 0 bases and J by 8 bases, and 10 bases separated the two germline ends. The CDR3 DNA reads TGCGCCAGCAGTCAATCACGACAGGAGGAAGCTTTCTTT. Protein product: CASSQSRQEEAFF.

The chain recombines TRBV18 with TRBJ1-2; perhaps TRBD1 as D (6 bases). V was clipped by 3 bases and J by 6 bases, with 14 bases between them. The CDR3 has 14 residues. Looked up from germline, CDR1 is KGHSH and CDR2 is LQKENI. The CDR3 loop reads CASSPRGDIDGYTF. DNA of the CDR3: TGTGCCAGCTCACCCAGGGGCGACATTGATGGCTACACCTTC.

Concerning this clone itself: The identical CDR3 is also encoded by other nucleotide sequences in the sample. This rearrangement joins TRBV30 to TRBJ1-1; tentative D call: TRBD1 (5 bases). Per the germline V gene, CDR1 is GTSNPN and CDR2 is SVGIG (reference sequence). This CDR3 region has 14 residues. The V end was cut by 0 bases, the J end by 1 base, with 9 bases between. Here the CDR3 DNA reads TGTGCCTGGAGTGTTGGGGGGGGGAACACTGAAGCTTTCTTT. It codes for CAWSVGGGNTEAFF.

The CDR3 DNA follows: TGTGCCAGCAGTACAAGGGGCCTCACTGAAGCTTTCTTT. Translated: CASSTRGLTEAFF. This chain joins TRBV27 and TRBJ1-1; tentative D call: TRBD1 (5 bases). CDR1 and CDR2 from the germline V gene are MNHEY and SMNVEV (reference sequence). The CDR3 runs 13 residues. V shed 5 bases and J shed 4 bases, with 11 bases lying between them.

The V gene is TRBV6-4, the J gene TRBJ1-4, with D perhaps matching TRBD1 (6 bases). This CDR3 spans 16 amino acids. Trimming removed 3 bases from V and 5 bases from J, with 16 bases in between. Germline CDR1 and CDR2: MRHNA and SNTAGT. The CDR3 is CASSEGQGTTNEKLFF. The CDR3 DNA is TGTGCCAGCAGTGAGGGGCAGGGGACTACGAATGAAAAACTGTTTTTT.

The V gene is TRBV7-9, the J gene TRBJ2-1, with 12 nucleotides matching TRBD1. Germline V gene lookup returns CDR1 SEHNR and CDR2 FQNEAQ (reference sequence). V lost 5 bases and J lost 7; bases outside the gene matches: 6. This CDR3 is 15 amino acids long. The CDR3 loop reads CASSLGQGARNEQFF. The CDR3 bases are TGTGCCAGCAGCCTGGGACAGGGGGCTAGGAATGAGCAGTTCTTC.

The chain carries TRBV30 and TRBJ1-3; D uncertain. The CDR3 totals 13 residues. Germline values: CDR1 GTSNPN, CDR2 SVGIG (reference sequence). The V and J ends lost 3 bases and 4 bases respectively, with 10 bases between them. CDR3 sequence (DNA): TGTGCCTGGAGCCTAACGCCCGGAAACACCATATATTTT. It codes for CAWSLTPGNTIYF.

The CDR3 DNA follows: TGCGCCAGCAGCTTCACAGGGACAGTAAACAATGAGCAGTTCTTC. Translated, it gives CASSFTGTVNNEQFF. The V gene is TRBV5-1, the J gene TRBJ2-1; 7 bases map to TRBD1. Germline CDR1 is SGHRS and CDR2 is YFSETQ. With V trimmed by 2 bases and J by 5 bases, 7 bases remained unmatched. This CDR3 has 15 residues.

The chain combines TRBV28 with TRBJ1-6; possible D gene TRBD1, 6 bases. Looked up from germline, CDR1 is MDHEN and CDR2 is SYDVKM. Trimming cost V 3 bases and J 0 bases, with 6 bases left between them. The length of the CDR3 is 15 residues. The CDR3 nucleotides read TGTGCCAGCAGTTTGACAGGCTCCTATAATTCACCCCTCCACTTT. Translated, it gives CASSLTGSYNSPLHF.

The chain is built from TRBV19 and TRBJ2-2; D gene uncertain. The CDR3 spans 11 residues. V gave up 3 bases and J gave up 8 bases, with 4 bases separating them. Germline V gene lookup returns CDR1 LNHDA and CDR2 SQIVND (reference sequence). The CDR3 reads CASSISGELFF. The DNA of the CDR3 is TGTGCCAGTAGTATCTCTGGGGAGCTGTTTTTT.

The V gene is TRBV19, the J gene TRBJ2-7; 8 bases match TRBD1. V shed 5 bases and J 2 bases; nucleotides not matched to a gene: 8. The CDR3 has 15 residues. Looked up from germline, CDR1 is LNHDA and CDR2 is SQIVND (reference sequence). CDR3 bases: TGTGCCAGTAGTGCGCGTTGGACAGGGACCTACGAGCAGTACTTC. It codes for CASSARWTGTYEQYF.

The CDR3 reads CASSFGEGRAYEQYF. The CDR3 nucleotides read TGTGCCAGCAGCTTCGGCGAGGGTAGGGCCTACGAGCAGTACTTC. The chain joins TRBV7-2 to TRBJ2-7; D is possibly TRBD2 (5 bases). V gave up 3 bases and J gave up 2 bases, with 14 bases separating them. The CDR3 sequence is 15 residues long. The V gene's germline CDR1 is SGHTA and CDR2 FQGNSA.

The chain carries TRBV6-5 and TRBJ2-1; D possibly corresponds to TRBD2 (5 bases). From germline, CDR1 is MNHEY and CDR2 SVGAGI. The V gene lost 2 bases and the J gene lost 9 bases, with 14 bases spanning the gap. This CDR3 spans 14 amino acids. The CDR3, as DNA: TGTGCCAGCAGTTACCGTCCCCCCAGCGGTGAGCAGTTCTTC. This sequence encodes CASSYRPPSGEQFF.

The rearrangement links TRBV12-5 to TRBJ1-5, with no clear D. The germline V gene encodes CDR1 LGHNT and CDR2 FRNRAP. Trimming left V 0 bases short and J 5 bases short, with 11 bases between. The CDR3 runs to 15 residues. CDR3 nucleotides: TGTGCTAGTGGTTTGGTTCCCGTTAGTCATCAGCCCCAGCATTTT. Translating it yields CASGLVPVSHQPQHF.

This sequence joins TRBV2 and TRBJ1-5; 9 bases align to TRBD1. The CDR3 spans 14 residues. After removal of 3 bases from V and 6 bases from J, the junction contained 3 bases not matched to a gene. The germline V gene has CDR1 SNHLY and CDR2 FYNNEI. For the CDR3, the DNA is TGTGCCAGCAGTGAGGGACAGGGAGTTCAGCCCCAGCATTTT. This codes for CASSEGQGVQPQHF.

V is TRBV11-2 and J is TRBJ1-5, with a weak D call TRBD1 (6 bases). The germline gives CDR1 SGHAT, CDR2 FQNNGV. V was trimmed by 2 bases and J by 6 bases, leaving 11 bases between them. The CDR3 is made up of 14 amino acids. CDR3 loop: CASSLNREGQPQHF. CDR3 nucleotides: TGTGCCAGCAGCTTAAACAGGGAGGGTCAGCCCCAGCATTTT.

The chain uses TRBV4-3 and TRBJ1-2; no reliable D call. V lost 1 base and J 6 bases, leaving 18 bases between the germline ends. Germline-derived CDR1 and CDR2 are LGHNA and YSLEER. The CDR3 spans 16 residues. CDR3 DNA sequence: TGCGCCAGCAGCCAAGGCGTTGGCACCCCCGGGGATGGCTACACCTTC. It specifies CASSQGVGTPGDGYTF.

The rearrangement uses TRBV5-1 and TRBJ2-7; D might be TRBD2 (6 bases). The CDR3 runs to 19 residues. Germline CDR1 is SGHRS and CDR2 is YFSETQ. V was cut by 4 bases and J by 6 bases, with 32 bases left in between. The CDR3 bases are TGCGCCAGCAGCCCGGAAGTTCCGGGAGAACACATTCCCTCTTCCGAGCAGTACTTC. Translated: CASSPEVPGEHIPSSEQYF.

This chain uses TRBV30 with TRBJ2-3; 9 positions match TRBD1. CDR1 is GTSNPN and CDR2 is SVGIG in the germline V gene (reference sequence). The V gene end was trimmed by 4 bases and the J gene end by 4 bases; junction bases not matched to a gene: 3. CDR3 length: 13 residues. The CDR3 is CAWTWTGADTQYF. In nucleotides, the CDR3 is TGTGCCTGGACCTGGACAGGGGCAGATACGCAGTATTTT.

The rearrangement joins TRBV5-1 to TRBJ1-4, with 7 bases aligning to TRBD1. The J segment lost 2 bases and the V segment lost 4 bases, leaving 8 bases of the junction unmatched. This CDR3 comprises 16 residues. Germline CDR1 SGHRS, CDR2 YFSETQ. The CDR3 DNA follows: TGCGCCAGCAGCGTACGCCTACAGGGGACTAATGAAAAACTGTTTTTT. It encodes CASSVRLQGTNEKLFF. Using reference TRBV5-1 and TRBJ1-4 for the parts outside the CDR3, the full variable domain is KAGVTQTPRYLIKTRGQQVTLSCSPISGHRSVSWYQQTPGQGLQFLFEYFSETQRNKGNFPGRFSGRQFSNSRSEMNVSTLELGDSALYLCASSVRLQGTNEKLFFGSGTQLSVL.

The chain couples TRBV5-1 to TRBJ2-3, with 7 bases that match TRBD2. The CDR3 length is 15 residues. V trimming: 2 bases; J trimming: 2 bases; junction bases outside the gene matches: 5. CDR1 and CDR2 (germline): SGHRS, YFSETQ. The CDR3 nucleotides are TGCGCCAGCAGCTTTGCTGGGACTATCACAGATACGCAGTATTTT. Encoded protein: CASSFAGTITDTQYF. The complete variable domain, with remaining parts taken from reference TRBV5-1 and TRBJ2-3, reads KAGVTQTPRYLIKTRGQQVTLSCSPISGHRSVSWYQQTPGQGLQFLFEYFSETQRNKGNFPGRFSGRQFSNSRSEMNVSTLELGDSALYLCASSFAGTITDTQYFGPGTRLTVL.

J is TRBJ1-2 and V is TRBV9; perhaps TRBD1 as D (5 bases). The CDR3 runs to 15 residues. In germline, CDR1 is SGDLS, CDR2 YYNGEE. V was shortened by 0 bases and J by 4 bases, with 13 bases between the two germline ends. The DNA for the CDR3 is TGTGCCAGCAGCGTAGCTCGGCAGGGCGGCTATGGCTACACCTTC. Translated, it gives CASSVARQGGYGYTF.

This chain joins TRBV6-1 and TRBJ1-2; possibly TRBD1 for D (6 bases). Per the germline V gene, CDR1 is MNHNS and CDR2 is SASEGT. Trimming pared 1 base from V and 4 bases from J, leaving 10 bases between. CDR3 length equals 14 residues. The CDR3 protein is CASSEGGGGYGYTF. For the CDR3, the DNA is TGTGCCAGCAGTGAAGGGGGAGGGGGCTATGGCTACACCTTC.

The genes are TRBV27 and TRBJ1-1, with D hard to call. The V end lost 1 base, the J end lost 4 bases, and 13 bases lay between the germline ends. The CDR3 runs 15 residues. CDR1 MNHEY and CDR2 SMNVEV come from the germline V gene (reference sequence). CDR3 DNA sequence: TGTGCCAGCAGTTTATTCGCCGACATGCCCACTGAAGCTTTCTTT. This translates into CASSLFADMPTEAFF.

The CDR3 reads CASSISLAGPDGYTF. In nucleotides, the CDR3 is TGTGCCAGTAGTATTAGCCTCGCAGGGCCGGATGGCTACACCTTC. This chain joins TRBV19 and TRBJ1-2; maybe TRBD1 (5 bases). This CDR3 has 15 residues. Between the trimmed V and J ends, which lost 3 bases and 6 bases, there was a span of 17 bases. Germline CDR1 LNHDA, CDR2 SQIVND (reference sequence). Full variable domain (remainder filled in from reference TRBV19 and TRBJ1-2): DGGITQSPKYLFRKEGQNVTLSCEQNLNHDAMYWYRQDPGQGLRLIYYSQIVNDFQKGDIAEGYSVSREKKESFPLTVTSAQKNPTAFYLCASSISLAGPDGYTFGSGTRLTVV.

The chain couples TRBV5-1 to TRBJ2-7; D might be TRBD1 (6 bases). Trimming took off 0 bases at V and 7 bases at J, with 8 bases between the two ends. Germline CDR1 SGHRS, CDR2 YFSETQ. The CDR3 is 12 amino acids. CDR3: CASSLADSEQYF. The CDR3 DNA is TGCGCCAGCAGCTTGGCGGACAGTGAGCAGTACTTC.